The entry below gives a single TCR beta chain sequence along with its context. Its antigen is not known. The data belong to a study of somatic mutations in cytotoxic T cells in rheumatoid arthritis. Whole-study context: Among the T-cell populations stained with V beta antibodies, some were separated by flow sorting at nearly 100% purity, including V beta1+ cells whose TCRB was sequenced. The study's findings and limits: More than 20% of CD8+ cells belonged to the largest clone in about an eighth of the 65 patients.

The authors' processing: The authors compared patient CD8+ clones larger than 1% against published virus-specific TCRB sequences. Only a few of these clones matched. Profiling relied on immunoSEQ multiplex PCR, and the TCRdb table lists in-frame clones only, not all of them. Clone size and V and J calls were adopted from that table, with D and trimming inferred from the DNA. The repertoire holds about 6,900 clones, 60% to 85% seen once, with around 14% in the top ten. V was pared by 4 bases and J by 3 bases, with 7 bases of the junction left unmatched. The CDR3 consists of 15 residues. The germline CDR1 and CDR2 sequences are SNHLY and FYNNEI.

The chain couples TRBV2 to TRBJ1-1; TRBD1 agrees at 8 bases. The sequence was collected from an adult with rheumatoid arthritis. The sample was CD8+ T cells sorted from blood. CDR3: CASSVFRGLDTEAFF. In DNA, the CDR3 is TGTGCCAGCAGTGTGTTCAGGGGGCTCGACACTGAAGCTTTCTTT.